This T cell receptor (beta chain) was recovered during a study of CD8 T cells in ankylosing spondylitis. General study points: CD8+ cells made up the disease-linked clones, which were relatively rare in peripheral blood. Seven to nine highly homologous variants formed a TCR beta motif that appeared characteristic of ankylosing spondylitis blood. The clones that were linked to disease were reported to be significantly enriched in matched synovial fluid samples from ankylosing spondylitis patients.

This clonotype was counted many times. Its matching antigen is unknown. In germline, CDR1 is LNHNV, CDR2 YYDKDF (reference sequence). V gave up 1 base and J gave up 1 base, with 11 bases separating them. The CDR3 spans 15 residues. Libraries of TCR beta came from quantitative 5'-RACE with molecular barcodes. TCRdb independently ran MiXCR on the 5' RACE reads; one entry per CDR3 protein. The top ten hold 9% to 15% of the sample, which has 130,000 or so distinct CDR3 sequences, more than 6.5% seen once. The receptor's source is a male donor with ankylosing spondylitis or in good health (not recorded which). The sample taken for sequencing was blood, either unsorted or a sorted T cell fraction (not recorded which). V usage is TRBV15 and J usage is TRBJ2-7; TRBD1 is a possible D gene (6 bases). This chain's CDR3 is CATSRAMTGSYEQYF. CDR3 nucleotide sequence: TGTGCCACCAGCAGAGCTATGACAGGATCCTACGAGCAGTACTTC.